This T cell receptor (beta chain) was identified in a study of shared clonotypes between healthy human individuals (TCRdb year 2020). Broadly, across the study: The cohort included three men and a couple of women between 18 and 49 years of age. To estimate repertoire size and how much clonotype sharing occurs between individuals, the study deeply sequenced the blood TCR repertoires of five healthy adults. Per donor, three plates each were used for CD4 naive and CD4 memory, two for CD8 naive, and one for CD8 memory. Leukapheresis yielded between about 0.85 and 10 billion PBMCs per donor. Libraries were prepared and TCR repertoires were sequenced by different laboratories using diverse techniques, in order to increase sequencing depth and limit assay-specific biases.

The paper as a whole reports these results and caveats: Higher generation probabilities were observed for clonotypes shared by all four sorted-subset donors than for non-shared clonotypes. Pairwise subsampling indicated that sequencing depth was expected to affect the degree of clonotype sharing among donors. The genetic and exposure-history diversity represented was limited by the small number of donors. Incomplete sequencing was indicated by rarefaction of sorted-subset datasets, despite the large sequencing depth. Naive subsets generally had larger estimated clonotype richness than memory subsets did. When four donors were compared, the shared fraction of clonotypes was about 5% for naive CD4, roughly 3.3% for naive CD8, 2% to 2.5% for memory CD4, and 0.4% for memory CD8. Sampling was restricted to blood, and TCR repertoires in tissues likely differ from the TCR repertoires found in blood.

From cysteine to phenylalanine, the CDR3 is 12 amino acids long. Left in the record is the CDR3 DNA by itself, 36 bases read in frame from the first base. V lost 6 bases and J lost 5 bases, and the count of bases not matched to a germline gene is 1. From a lookup of the germline V gene (reference sequence), CDR1 and CDR2 are LNHDA and SQIVND. Note on this clone: Its antigen is unknown. No per-base quality is available; no much larger clone lies one base away.

Healthy HIV-negative adults with no recently reported acute infections or vaccinations were included as donors. All donors were Caucasian adults living in Nashville, Tennessee, USA. CD4+ T cells were enriched by magnetic negative selection; naive cells were then positively selected on CD45RA, and the negative fraction formed the memory subset. Blood was obtained by leukapheresis, after which PBMCs were separated by Ficoll-Histopaque density gradient centrifugation and cryopreserved in liquid nitrogen vapor phase. Purity and quantity of every magnetically sorted T cell population were checked by analytical flow cytometry. From each sorted fraction, genomic DNA was isolated and quantified by UV absorbance on a Nanodrop 2000c. Using the deep immunoSEQ assay, multiplex PCR amplified TCR CDR3 regions from genomic DNA. Genomic DNA extracted from each cell subset was distributed evenly over all wells of several immunoSEQ 96-well plates, and each plate served as one replicate. Each replicate PCR for sorted subsets received about 0.2 ug genomic DNA, equal to about 30,000 T cell genomes. Purified libraries were measured with a Qubit 3.0 fluorometer, size-checked on a Bioanalyzer 2100, and measured again with the KAPA Library Quantification kit. Each immunoSEQ 96-well plate was sequenced on its own single-read 150-cycle Illumina NextSeq 550 flow cell. Per the source publication's procedure: Because the immunoSEQ output held only junctional sequences and lacked quality scores, the filtering could not match the filtering applied to full-length reads. Sequences were annotated with PyIR, a Python wrapper for IgBLAST v1.9, using IMGT germline references to assign V/J genes and CDR3. Any read was removed if the V/J assignment was weak (E-value above 1e-6), the CDR3 was missing, or the read contained stop codons, out-of-frame junctions, or ambiguous translated residues. V3J clonotypes were defined by identical inferred V gene, J gene, and CDR3 amino acid sequence. Percentage overlap between repertoires was calculated by dividing the number of shared unique clonotypes by the size of the smaller repertoire. Three approaches were used to assess repertoire richness: RTK rarefaction, the Chao1 estimator, and Recon v2.1 estimates of unobserved clonotypes. Generation probabilities were computed with OLGA for all TCRbeta clonotypes obtained by the gDNA method from a few donors. TCRdb holds this immuneACCESS table with in-frame rearrangements only. Some clones are missing; in checked studies, unresolved V genes explain under half, and the rest has no known cause. V and J calls plus clone size are reproduced from that table; the DNA served to infer D and trimming. Here the sample has 1 million to 1.2 million clones; 77% occur a single time. The ten largest clonotypes hold about 0.94% of the sample.

The specimen was memory CD4+ T cells from PBMCs. The sample's cell subset or site label is to be understood as: CD45RA-negative fraction. Rearrangement joined TRBV19 to TRBJ2-5; TRBD1 lines up with 9 middle nucleotides. The receptor was derived from a man aged 18-30 years in good health. Some clones in this sample may be carry-over from other donors' samples. At the DNA level, the sequence is TGTGCCAGTAGCGACAGGGGGGAGACCCAGTACTTC. Translated, it reads CASSDRGETQYF. The CDR3, completed at both ends by the reference TRBV19 and TRBJ2-5 genes, gives the full variable domain DGGITQSPKYLFRKEGQNVTLSCEQNLNHDAMYWYRQDPGQGLRLIYYSQIVNDFQKGDIAEGYSVSREKKESFPLTVTSAQKNPTAFYLCASSDRGETQYFGPGTRLLVL.